The 23 T cell receptor beta chains below were found in one sample sequenced in a study of T-cell memory formation after mild COVID-19. One entry per CDR3 protein results from TCRdb running MiXCR on the 5' RACE reads. The sample has roughly 580,000 distinct CDR3 sequences; over 15% are singletons. The specimen was PBMCs or a T cell subset sorted from them (not recorded which). The receptors originated from an adult woman who had mild COVID-19 (a few samples of this study predate the infection). Cell type and time point are not known.

V and J are TRBV19 and TRBJ2-3; D could derive from TRBD1 or TRBD2 (5 bases each). Trimming took off 7 bases at V and 3 bases at J, with 11 bases between the two ends. CDR3 length: 13 residues. Per germline, CDR1 LNHDA and CDR2 SQIVND (reference sequence). The CDR3 sequence is CASNGARTDTQYF. The DNA for the CDR3 is TGTGCCAGTAACGGGGCGCGGACAGATACGCAGTATTTT.

The chain is built from TRBV20-1 and TRBJ2-3, with 11 positions matching TRBD2. V dropped 3 bases and J dropped 1; count of bases not matched to a gene: 6. The CDR3 consists of 16 residues. Germline V CDR1 and CDR2: DFQATT, SNEGSKA (reference sequence). CDR3 DNA: TGCAGTGCTAGTGTTGGTAGCGGGAGGGGCACAGATACGCAGTATTTT. Its translation: CSASVGSGRGTDTQYF.

The rearrangement joins TRBV10-3 to TRBJ2-1; tentatively, D is TRBD1 (5 bases). The germline V and J ends were trimmed by 0 bases and 8 bases, with 14 bases remaining between them. Looked up from germline, CDR1 is ENHRY and CDR2 is SYGVKD. This CDR3 has 15 amino acids. The CDR3 sequence: CAISESSGYLDEQFF. CDR3 nucleotide sequence: TGTGCCATCAGTGAGTCATCAGGGTACTTGGATGAGCAGTTCTTC.

The genes are TRBV7-9 and TRBJ2-6; the D call may be TRBD1 or TRBD2 (5 bases each). The CDR3 covers 23 residues. V lost 4 bases to trimming and J lost 0 bases, with 31 bases between them. In germline, CDR1 is SEHNR, CDR2 FQNEAQ (reference sequence). CDR3 amino acids: CASSSRVDYRDRKESSGANVLTF. The CDR3, as DNA: TGTGCCAGCAGCTCCCGCGTAGATTACCGGGACCGGAAAGAGTCCTCTGGGGCCAACGTCCTGACTTTC. The variable domain in full, with the rest retrieved from reference TRBV7-9 and TRBJ2-6, is DTGVSQNPRHKITKRGQNVTFRCDPISEHNRLYWYRQTLGQGPEFLTYFQNEAQLEKSRLLSDRFSAERPKGSFSTLEIQRTEQGDSAMYLCASSSRVDYRDRKESSGANVLTFGAGSRLTVL.

This clonotype has just a few counts. The rearrangement links TRBV15 to TRBJ2-1; 11 nucleotides align to TRBD2. This CDR3 has 16 residues. Germline trimming cut 5 bases from V and 9 bases from J; bases unmatched to any gene: 12. CDR1 is LNHNV, CDR2 YYDKDF, per germline (reference sequence). The CDR3 protein is CATSPQGPTSGSEQFF. The CDR3 DNA sequence: TGTGCCACCAGCCCCCAAGGTCCAACTAGCGGGAGTGAGCAGTTCTTC.

This clonotype was found a few times. The chain joins TRBV12-3 or TRBV12-4 to TRBJ1-1; D call uncertain. Trimming took off 4 bases at V and 1 base at J, with 16 bases between the two ends. CDR3 size: 16 residues. The CDR3, as DNA: TGTGCCAGCAGTTCTCAGACCGGAGCGCCGAACACTGAAGCTTTCTTT. Its translation is CASSSQTGAPNTEAFF.

The V call is TRBV27, the J call TRBJ2-3; 12 nucleotides line up with TRBD2. CDR1 and CDR2 from the germline V gene are MNHEY and SMNVEV (reference sequence). The V segment lost 6 bases and the J segment 6 bases; nucleotides outside the gene matches: 16. The CDR3 is made up of 18 amino acids. The CDR3 DNA sequence: TGTGCCAGCAGCGCATACCCTCTAGCGGGGGGGCGCTCGGATACGCAGTATTTT. This translates into CASSAYPLAGGRSDTQYF.

This chain joins TRBV6-6 and TRBJ2-3; 9 bases fit TRBD1. The CDR3 contains 16 residues. Trimming took 6 bases from V and 6 from J; bases not matched to a gene: 13. Germline V gene lookup returns CDR1 MNHNY and CDR2 SVGAGI (reference sequence). CDR3 amino acids: CASRQTQGAKSDTQYF. CDR3 bases: TGTGCCAGCAGACAGACACAGGGGGCGAAATCGGATACGCAGTATTTT.

This chain connects TRBV5-4 to TRBJ2-2; the match to TRBD2 covers 13 bases. The V and J ends lost 3 bases and 6 bases, in that order; junction bases with no gene match: 11. This CDR3 contains 18 residues. Per the germline V gene, CDR1 is SGHNT and CDR2 is YYREEE (reference sequence). In DNA form, the CDR3 reads TGTGCCAGCAGCTCCATTTCGGGACTAGCGGGATTATCCGGGGAGCTGTTTTTT. Encoded protein: CASSSISGLAGLSGELFF. Complete variable domain (other parts from reference TRBV5-4 and TRBJ2-2): ETGVTQSPTHLIKTRGQQVTLRCSSQSGHNTVSWYQQALGQGPQFIFQYYREEENGRGNFPPRFSGLQFPNYSSELNVNALELDDSALYLCASSSISGLAGLSGELFFGEGSRLTVL.

This sequence joins TRBV24-1 and TRBJ1-1, with D unclear. CDR3 size: 12 residues. Trimming pared 6 bases from V and 1 base from J, leaving 5 bases between. Germline values: CDR1 KGHDR, CDR2 SFDVKD. The CDR3 loop is CATSPGNTEAFF. CDR3 sequence (DNA): TGTGCCACCAGTCCAGGGAACACTGAAGCTTTCTTT.

V gene TRBV4-3 combines with J gene TRBJ2-1, with D possibly matching TRBD1 (6 bases). Trimming left V 4 bases short and J 6 bases short, with 10 bases between. The CDR3 covers 13 residues. Per germline, CDR1 LGHNA and CDR2 YSLEER. The CDR3 loop reads CASSRTGSNEQFF. The CDR3 DNA reads as TGCGCCAGCAGCCGAACAGGGAGCAATGAGCAGTTCTTC.

This clonotype was detected a few times. This chain joins TRBV5-1 and TRBJ2-1; 7 bases fit TRBD2. The J segment lost 3 bases and the V segment lost 7 bases, leaving 4 bases of the junction unmatched. Germline CDR1 SGHRS, CDR2 YFSETQ. The CDR3 runs to 13 residues. DNA for the CDR3: TGCGCCAGCGCAGCGGGGTACTACAATGAGCAGTTCTTC. It translates to CASAAGYYNEQFF.

The V gene is TRBV4-1, the J gene TRBJ2-3; 7 nucleotides align to TRBD1. From germline, CDR1 is MGHRA and CDR2 YSYEKL. The ends lost 3 bases at V and 1 base at J; junction bases unmatched: 10. CDR3 length equals 17 residues. The CDR3 loop is CASSHATGWGGTDTQYF. In nucleotides, the CDR3 is TGCGCCAGCAGCCATGCGACAGGGTGGGGTGGCACAGATACGCAGTATTTT.

The rearrangement uses TRBV19 and TRBJ1-5; 8 nucleotides line up with TRBD1. This CDR3 spans 14 amino acids. The V gene end was trimmed by 11 bases and the J gene end by 6 bases; junction bases not matched to a gene: 12. Germline CDR1 and CDR2: LNHDA and SQIVND (reference sequence). CDR3 amino acids: CAAGPQGASQPQHF. In DNA, the CDR3 is TGTGCCGCTGGTCCTCAGGGGGCTAGTCAGCCCCAGCATTTT.

The gene calls are TRBV20-1 and TRBJ2-3; D may be TRBD2 (5 bases). The germline V gene has CDR1 DFQATT and CDR2 SNEGSKA (reference sequence). This CDR3 spans 14 amino acids. V lost 5 bases to trimming and J lost 8 bases, with 20 bases between them. CDR3 DNA: TGCAGTGCTGTTACGGGGAGCCAGGCGGTTACGCAGTATTTT. Translation: CSAVTGSQAVTQYF.

This clonotype was seen a handful of times. This chain uses TRBV19 with TRBJ2-6; D may be TRBD2 (5 bases). The CDR3 totals 15 residues. The V gene's germline CDR1 is LNHDA and CDR2 SQIVND (reference sequence). V dropped 1 base and J dropped 2 bases, with 6 bases sitting between them. Here the CDR3 reads CASSIGGAGANVLTF. CDR3 DNA sequence: TGTGCCAGTAGTATAGGGGGAGCTGGGGCCAACGTCCTGACTTTC.

This clonotype occurred many times. The chain combines TRBV15 with TRBJ2-1; no reliable D call. Looked up from germline, CDR1 is LNHNV and CDR2 is YYDKDF (reference sequence). Trimming removed 0 bases at V and 9 bases at J, with 12 bases between. There are 14 residues in the CDR3. The CDR3 loop reads CATSRDQAAFEQFF. In nucleotides, the CDR3 is TGTGCCACCAGCAGAGATCAGGCAGCTTTTGAGCAGTTCTTC.

This clonotype was counted many times. J is TRBJ1-2 and V is TRBV20-1; no clear D gene. The CDR3 covers 10 residues. V lost 6 bases and J lost 8, with 10 bases in between. Germline CDR1 DFQATT, CDR2 SNEGSKA (reference sequence). The CDR3 DNA is TGCAGTGCCCACCCTTACGGCTACACCTTC. Protein sequence: CSAHPYGYTF.

This clonotype was seen ten or more times. The chain recombines TRBV29-1 with TRBJ1-2, with D unclear. The CDR3 contains 12 residues. The ends were cut back, 4 bases at V and 4 bases at J, with 10 bases in the middle. Germline values: CDR1 SQVTM, CDR2 ANQGSEA. The CDR3 loop reads CSVGVGGYGYTF. The CDR3 coding sequence is TGCAGCGTTGGGGTGGGCGGCTATGGCTACACCTTC.

This clonotype turned up a few times. The CDR3 protein is CASSPLAGVDEQYF. As DNA, the CDR3 is TGTGCCAGCAGCCCCCTAGCGGGTGTCGACGAGCAGTACTTC. V gene TRBV7-8 combines with J gene TRBJ2-7; 8 nucleotides align to TRBD2. Germline lookup yields CDR1 SGHVS and CDR2 FQNEAQ. The CDR3 sequence is 14 residues long. The V segment lost 5 bases and the J segment 5 bases; nucleotides outside the gene matches: 8.

The chain joins TRBV14 to TRBJ2-1, with TRBD2 matching 7 bases. CDR1 and CDR2 (germline): SGHDN, FVKESK. After removal of 4 bases from V and 9 bases from J, the junction contained 9 bases not matched to a gene. This CDR3 is built from 14 residues. The CDR3 DNA reads as TGTGCCAGCAGCCTCTTTACTCCGGGAGGTGAGCAGTTCTTC. Its protein product is CASSLFTPGGEQFF.

The V call is TRBV3-1, the J call TRBJ2-5; 10 bases are a match to TRBD2. The CDR3 extends over 15 amino acids. The J segment lost 7 bases and the V segment lost 4 bases, leaving 9 bases of the junction unmatched. From germline, CDR1 is LGHDT and CDR2 YNNKEL (reference sequence). Here the CDR3 reads CASSPSEAGGGTQYF. CDR3 sequence (DNA): TGTGCCAGCAGCCCTTCCGAAGCGGGAGGGGGGACCCAGTACTTC.

The chain has TRBV12-3 or TRBV12-4 and TRBJ2-4, with TRBD2 identical over 8 bases. This CDR3 comprises 15 residues. J gave up 8 bases and V 6 bases, and 12 bases lay outside the gene matches. CDR3: CASRHAGTRRHIQYF. CDR3 bases: TGTGCCAGCAGACACGCCGGGACTAGGAGGCACATTCAGTACTTC.